The 22 T cell receptor beta chains below come from one sample, sequenced in a study of blood T cell repertoires in COVID-19. The table came from immunoSEQ multiplex PCR; TCRdb's copy has only in-frame clones and leaves some out. The sample has 200,000 to 300,000 clones, about 87% seen once. Material for sequencing was PBMCs or T cells enriched from blood (not recorded which). The receptors were sampled from a woman in her 30s with acute COVID-19.

The V gene is TRBV11-2, the J gene TRBJ1-1; 7 bases line up with TRBD1. Germline CDR1 SGHAT, CDR2 FQNNGV. J lost 8 bases, V lost 5 bases, and 8 bases had no gene match. The CDR3 is made up of 13 amino acids. The CDR3 nucleotides read TGTGCCAGCAGCCGAGACAGGGTTCCAGAAGCTTTCTTT. Translation gives CASSRDRVPEAFF.

The genes are TRBV2 and TRBJ2-1; TRBD2 aligns across 9 bases. V shed 3 bases and J 6 bases; nucleotides not matched to a gene: 6. This CDR3 has 15 amino acids. The germline gives CDR1 SNHLY, CDR2 FYNNEI. As DNA, the CDR3 is TGTGCCAGCAGTGATAGAGCGGGGGGTCTCAATGAGCAGTTCTTC. Its translation is CASSDRAGGLNEQFF.

This clone occurred once. The DNA for the CDR3 is TGCAGCTCCAGACAGGGGGATGGCACTGAAGCTTTCTTT. Amino acid sequence: CSSRQGDGTEAFF. The chain employs TRBV29-1 and TRBJ1-1; 9 bases agree with TRBD1. From germline, CDR1 is SQVTM and CDR2 ANQGSEA. The CDR3 totals 13 residues. V shed 8 bases and J 4 bases; nucleotides not matched to a gene: 8.

The chain is built from TRBV10-2 and TRBJ2-7; D may be TRBD1 (7 bases). The CDR3 totals 14 residues. The germline gives CDR1 WSHSY, CDR2 SAAADI. The V end lost 1 base, the J end lost 7 bases, and 14 bases lay between the germline ends. The CDR3 region has the DNA TGCGCCAGCAGTGAGTTCAGGGGGGCGGGGGAGCAGTACTTC. It encodes CASSEFRGAGEQYF.

The chain couples TRBV7-2 to TRBJ2-2, with D uncertain. This CDR3 is 13 amino acids long. Per the germline V gene, CDR1 is SGHTA and CDR2 is FQGNSA. V lost 3 bases and J 5 bases, leaving 7 bases between the germline ends. CDR3 in amino acids: CASSFTVTGELFF. The CDR3 DNA reads as TGTGCCAGCAGCTTTACAGTGACCGGGGAGCTGTTTTTT.

The chain has TRBV11-3 and TRBJ1-1, with D possibly matching TRBD1 (5 bases). The CDR3 is made up of 12 amino acids. V lost 4 bases and J 4 bases, leaving 7 bases between the germline ends. The germline V gene encodes CDR1 SGHNT and CDR2 YENEEA. The CDR3 here is CASSSGLTEAFF. Written as DNA, the CDR3 is TGTGCCAGCAGCTCAGGGCTCACTGAAGCTTTCTTT.

The chain joins TRBV5-1 to TRBJ2-7; D unclear. Between the trimmed V and J ends, which lost 1 base and 4 bases, there was a span of 6 bases. There are 12 residues in the CDR3. From germline, CDR1 is SGHRS and CDR2 YFSETQ. The CDR3 DNA reads TGCGCCAGCAGCTTGACTGATTACGAGCAGTACTTC. Translating gives CASSLTDYEQYF.

The V gene is TRBV9, the J gene TRBJ1-1, with D perhaps matching TRBD1 (5 bases). V was trimmed by 2 bases and J by 3 bases, leaving 11 bases between them. The germline V gene encodes CDR1 SGDLS and CDR2 YYNGEE. The CDR3 has 14 residues. CDR3 DNA sequence: TGTGCCAGCAGCGTGAGACAGTACGACACTGAAGCTTTCTTT. Protein sequence: CASSVRQYDTEAFF.

In its sample, this clone was seen once. The genes are TRBV7-8 and TRBJ2-5; D ambiguous. From germline, CDR1 is SGHVS and CDR2 FQNEAQ. Trimming pared 5 bases from V and 3 bases from J, leaving 7 bases between. The CDR3 totals 12 residues. Here the CDR3 reads CASSRSEETQYF. In DNA, the CDR3 is TGTGCCAGCAGCCGCAGTGAAGAGACCCAGTACTTC.

This clone occurred a few times. The germline gene is not matched at one end of the junction; a read error may be the cause. The chain has TRBV11-2 and TRBJ1-2; D gene ambiguous. Germline loops: CDR1 SGHAT, CDR2 FQNNGV. This CDR3 comprises 11 residues. The DNA for the CDR3 is TGTGCCAGCAGCTTAGGTCTTGGGCCGAGCTTC. Translating gives CASSLGLGPSF.

The J gene is TRBJ2-3, the V gene TRBV2; weak D call: TRBD2 (5 bases). Trimming left V 9 bases short and J 2 bases short, with 12 bases between. Germline lookup yields CDR1 SNHLY and CDR2 FYNNEI. The CDR3 has 13 residues. DNA for the CDR3: TGTGCCAGTAAGTCCGGGAACACAGATACGCAGTATTTT. The encoded protein is CASKSGNTDTQYF.

CDR3 protein: CASSLGLAVDYEQYF. The CDR3 region has the DNA TGTGCCAGCAGTCTCGGACTAGCGGTAGACTACGAGCAGTACTTC. The chain has TRBV6-5 and TRBJ2-7, with TRBD2 identical over 10 bases. The CDR3 is 15 residues long. V lost 5 bases, J lost 3 bases, and 7 bases stayed unmatched. CDR1 and CDR2 from the germline V gene are MNHEY and SVGAGI.

The chain links TRBV4-3 to TRBJ1-2; no clear D. Looked up from germline, CDR1 is LGHNA and CDR2 is YSLEER. Trimming stripped 2 bases from V and 6 bases from J, with 25 bases between. CDR3 length: 18 residues. The CDR3 region is CASSQISLAQALTDGYTF. The CDR3 region has the DNA TGCGCCAGCAGCCAAATCTCGCTGGCTCAGGCTCTCACCGATGGCTACACCTTC.

The chain carries TRBV5-1 and TRBJ1-2; D is unresolved. The CDR3 runs 13 residues. V dropped 6 bases and J dropped 1 base, with 10 bases sitting between them. The germline V gene encodes CDR1 SGHRS and CDR2 YFSETQ. DNA of the CDR3: TGCGCCAGCAAGAGCAGCGATAACTATGGCTACACCTTC. Residues: CASKSSDNYGYTF.

This clone has only one observation. J is TRBJ1-2 and V is TRBV5-4; 9 bases map to TRBD1. V trimming: 0 bases; J trimming: 8 bases; junction bases outside the gene matches: 11. Germline CDR1 reads SGHNT; CDR2 reads YYREEE (reference sequence). This CDR3 region has 16 residues. CDR3 protein: CASSLEGTGQPWGYTF. In DNA, the CDR3 is TGTGCCAGCAGCTTGGAAGGGACAGGGCAGCCCTGGGGCTACACCTTC.

The V call is TRBV12-3 or TRBV12-4, the J call TRBJ1-1, with 7 positions matching TRBD1. Trimming cost V 4 bases and J 6 bases; bases outside gene matches: 5. The CDR3 runs to 13 residues. CDR3 region: CASSYSTGAEAFF. DNA for the CDR3: TGTGCCAGCAGTTATAGTACAGGGGCTGAAGCTTTCTTT.

The sample holds a few counts of this clone. The chain is built from TRBV2 and TRBJ2-5, with D uncertain. The CDR3 has 12 residues. V was pared by 4 bases and J by 3 bases, with 6 bases between. Germline V gene sequence: CDR1 SNHLY, CDR2 FYNNEI. The CDR3 DNA reads TGTGCCAGCAGTGGACTGGAAGAGACCCAGTACTTC. As protein: CASSGLEETQYF.

This clone came up a few times. The chain recombines TRBV4-2 with TRBJ2-1; 8 bases line up with TRBD2. CDR3 length: 17 residues. V lost 0 bases, J lost 6 bases, and 10 bases stayed unmatched. Germline assignment: CDR1 LGHNA and CDR2 YNFKEQ. In DNA, the CDR3 is TGTGCCAGCAGCCAAGAACCCATGACTAGCGACCGCAATGAGCAGTTCTTC. Protein product: CASSQEPMTSDRNEQFF.

V is TRBV6-5 and J is TRBJ2-1; D may be TRBD2 (6 bases). The CDR3 sequence is 13 residues long. Germline V gives CDR1 MNHEY, CDR2 SVGAGI. Trimming cost V 6 bases and J 7 bases, with 13 bases left between them. The CDR3 region is CASRAGSGNEQFF. The CDR3 DNA sequence: TGTGCCAGCAGGGCGGGGTCGGGAAATGAGCAGTTCTTC.

The V call is TRBV27, the J call TRBJ1-6, with D tentatively TRBD1 (5 bases). The length of the CDR3 is 16 residues. V lost 4 bases and J lost 6, with 16 bases in between. Germline loops: CDR1 MNHEY, CDR2 SMNVEV (reference sequence). The chain's CDR3 is CASSSEYRSSNSPLHF. The DNA of the CDR3 is TGTGCCAGCAGTTCGGAATACAGGAGCAGTAATTCACCCCTCCACTTT.

The chain carries TRBV2 and TRBJ1-1; D remains unclear. Germline-derived CDR1 and CDR2 are SNHLY and FYNNEI. The CDR3 spans 11 residues. Trimming removed 7 bases at V and 5 bases at J, with 8 bases between. The CDR3 DNA reads as TGTGCCAGCATCAGAACAACTGAAGCTTTCTTT. Its translation is CASIRTTEAFF. The full variable domain, in which reference TRBV2 and TRBJ1-1 provide the parts outside the CDR3, is EPEVTQTPSHQVTQMGQEVILRCVPISNHLYFYWYRQILGQKVEFLVSFYNNEISEKSEIFDDQFSVERPDGSNFTLKIRSTKLEDSAMYFCASIRTTEAFFGQGTRLTVV.

This chain links TRBV6-1 with TRBJ1-5; D is undetermined. The germline V and J ends were trimmed by 3 bases and 5 bases, with 17 bases remaining between them. CDR1 is MNHNS and CDR2 is SASEGT in the germline V gene. CDR3 size: 16 residues. CDR3 DNA sequence: TGTGCCAGCAGTGATTTAGTGTCACTGTCTCATCAGCCCCAGCATTTT. Translating gives CASSDLVSLSHQPQHF.